This paragraph reports one T cell receptor (beta chain). Its target antigen remains unknown. One base away there is no much larger clone; base qualities are not given. Cut back by 6 bases and 0 bases, the V and J ends lie 12 bases apart. The germline V gene supplies CDR1 MNHNS and CDR2 SASEGT. Including cysteine and phenylalanine, the CDR3 has 15 amino acids. Only the CDR3 region is kept as DNA, spanning 45 bases read in frame from base 1. This sample was sequenced with an Illumina HiSeq 2500. Quantitative 5'-RACE with molecular barcodes was used to prepare TCR beta libraries. Processing in the source paper ran as follows. A new computational method based on a probabilistic model of VDJ rearrangement was used to identify disease-linked TCR variants. The public reads were reprocessed in TCRdb via fastp at Q25 and MiXCR, keeping in-frame beta chains. Duplicate CDR3 protein sequences are folded into a single record with the most common DNA and genes. The V and J calls follow TCRdb's processing rather than the paper's. The sample includes 700,000 to 850,000 distinct CDR3 sequences, with 12% observed a single time. Roughly 0.51% of the sample rests with the top ten.

The record originates from a study of CD8 T cells in ankylosing spondylitis (dated by TCRdb to the late 2010s). Study-wide context: The study set out to find disease-linked TCR variants by profiling T cell receptor beta repertoires in ankylosing spondylitis patients and healthy donors. The full study cohort comprised 25 or so ankylosing spondylitis patients and over 95 healthy donors. Peripheral blood samples were taken, and synovial fluid was additionally collected from ankylosing spondylitis patients.

Study-level results and caveats: Some motif variants were previously reported in synovial fluid and blood of reactive arthritis patients, suggesting common disease-initiation mechanisms. The disease-linked clones were reported to be significantly enriched in matched synovial fluid samples from ankylosing spondylitis patients. Blood from ankylosing spondylitis patients appeared to be characterized by a TCR beta motif composed of eight or nine highly homologous amino acid variants. A CD8+ phenotype was shown by the disease-linked clones, which were found at relatively low frequencies in peripheral blood.

Input material: blood, either unsorted or a sorted T cell fraction (not recorded which). The receptor was isolated from a male donor with ankylosing spondylitis. The V gene is TRBV6-1 and the J gene is TRBJ2-1, with the identity of the D gene unclear. CDR3 reads: CASSPDTFSYNEQFF. Here is the DNA: TGTGCCAGCAGCCCAGACACCTTCTCCTACAATGAGCAGTTCTTC.